This T cell receptor beta chain is drawn from a study of STAT5B mutations in CD4+ large granular lymphocyte leukemia. In the study overall: The CDR3 'QG' motif was associated with a particular HLA allele among healthy donors. Study results and limitations: TRBV06-family usage was enriched in top patient clones (8/27) versus controls (2/35).

In the original processing: The detection floor for productive clonotype frequency was 2.59 x 10-5. Generated by immunoSEQ multiplex PCR, the TCRdb table keeps only in-frame clones and is missing some. That table is the source of V, J and clone size, and D and trimming were worked out from the DNA. Seen here are roughly 30,000 clones, around 74% observed once, and the top ten hold 0.8% to 1.2%. The V gene lost 0 bases and the J gene lost 0 bases, with 9 bases spanning the gap. Germline V lookup: CDR1 SGHVS, CDR2 FQNEAQ. The CDR3 contains 15 residues. About this clone: Antigen: not known.

The receptor was derived from a human donor in good health. This chain connects TRBV7-8 to TRBJ2-7, with D perhaps matching TRBD2 (6 bases). The sample consisted of CD4+ T cells from blood buffy coats. This chain's CDR3 is CASSLAGGPSYEQYF. In DNA form, the CDR3 reads TGTGCCAGCAGCTTAGCGGGAGGCCCCTCCTACGAGCAGTACTTC.